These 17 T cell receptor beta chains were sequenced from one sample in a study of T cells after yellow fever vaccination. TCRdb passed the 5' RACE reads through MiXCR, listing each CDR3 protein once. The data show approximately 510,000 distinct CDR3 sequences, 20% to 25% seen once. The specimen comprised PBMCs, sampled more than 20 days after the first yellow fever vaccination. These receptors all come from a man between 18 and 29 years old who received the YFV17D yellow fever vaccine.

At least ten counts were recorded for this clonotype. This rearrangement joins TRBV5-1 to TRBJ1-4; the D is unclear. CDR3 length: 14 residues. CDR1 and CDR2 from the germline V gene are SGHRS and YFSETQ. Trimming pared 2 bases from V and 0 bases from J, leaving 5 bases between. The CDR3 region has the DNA TGCGCCAGCAGCTTTGGAGCAACTAATGAAAAACTGTTTTTT. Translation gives CASSFGATNEKLFF.

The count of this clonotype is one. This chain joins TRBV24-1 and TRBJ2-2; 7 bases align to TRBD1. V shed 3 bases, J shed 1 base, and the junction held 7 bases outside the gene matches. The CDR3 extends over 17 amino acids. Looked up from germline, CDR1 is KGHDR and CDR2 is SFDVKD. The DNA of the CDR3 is TGTGCCACCAGTGATCCCGGGGCAGGGGGGAACACCGGGGAGCTGTTTTTT. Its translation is CATSDPGAGGNTGELFF.

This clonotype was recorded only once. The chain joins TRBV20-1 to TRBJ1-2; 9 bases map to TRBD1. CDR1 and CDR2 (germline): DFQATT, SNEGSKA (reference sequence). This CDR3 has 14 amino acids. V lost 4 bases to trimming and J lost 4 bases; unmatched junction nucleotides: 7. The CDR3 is CSAIHRGLLYGYTF. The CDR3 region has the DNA TGCAGTGCTATACACAGGGGGCTGCTCTATGGCTACACCTTC.

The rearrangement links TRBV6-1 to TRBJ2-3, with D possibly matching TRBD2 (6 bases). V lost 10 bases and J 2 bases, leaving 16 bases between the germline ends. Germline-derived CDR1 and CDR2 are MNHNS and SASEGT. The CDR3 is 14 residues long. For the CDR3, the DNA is TGTGCCACCCGAGGGGCGGGGCTCACAGATACGCAGTATTTT. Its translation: CATRGAGLTDTQYF.

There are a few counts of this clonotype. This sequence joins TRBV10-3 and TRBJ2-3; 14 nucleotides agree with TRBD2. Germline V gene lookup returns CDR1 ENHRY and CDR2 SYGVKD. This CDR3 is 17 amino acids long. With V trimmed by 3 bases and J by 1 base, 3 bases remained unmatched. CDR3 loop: CAISDGLAGGGTDTQYF. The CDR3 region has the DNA TGTGCCATCAGTGACGGACTAGCGGGAGGTGGCACAGATACGCAGTATTTT.

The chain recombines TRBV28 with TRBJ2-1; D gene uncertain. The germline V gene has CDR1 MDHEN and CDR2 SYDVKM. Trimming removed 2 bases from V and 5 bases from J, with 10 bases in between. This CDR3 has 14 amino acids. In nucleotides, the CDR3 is TGTGCCAGCAGTTTAGTAGGTTCCCACAATGAGCAGTTCTTC. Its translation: CASSLVGSHNEQFF.

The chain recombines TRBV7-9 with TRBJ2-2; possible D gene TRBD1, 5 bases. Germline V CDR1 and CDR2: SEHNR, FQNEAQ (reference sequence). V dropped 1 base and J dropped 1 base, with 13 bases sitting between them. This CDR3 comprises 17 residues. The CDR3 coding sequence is TGTGCCAGCAGCTTAGAGGTTGGGCAGGGGAACACCGGGGAGCTGTTTTTT. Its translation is CASSLEVGQGNTGELFF. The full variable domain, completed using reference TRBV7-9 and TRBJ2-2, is DTGVSQNPRHKITKRGQNVTFRCDPISEHNRLYWYRQTLGQGPEFLTYFQNEAQLEKSRLLSDRFSAERPKGSFSTLEIQRTEQGDSAMYLCASSLEVGQGNTGELFFGEGSRLTVL.

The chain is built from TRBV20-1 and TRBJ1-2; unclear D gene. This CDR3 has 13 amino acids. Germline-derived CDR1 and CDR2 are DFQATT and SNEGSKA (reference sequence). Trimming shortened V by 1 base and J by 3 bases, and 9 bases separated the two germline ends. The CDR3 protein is CSARAGSDYGYTF. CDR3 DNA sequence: TGCAGTGCTAGAGCCGGTAGCGACTATGGCTACACCTTC.

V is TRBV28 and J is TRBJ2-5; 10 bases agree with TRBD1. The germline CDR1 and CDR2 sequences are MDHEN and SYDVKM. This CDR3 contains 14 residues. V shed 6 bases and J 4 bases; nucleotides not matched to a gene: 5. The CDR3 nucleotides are TGTGCCAGCAGCCCGACAGGGGGCACAGAGACCCAGTACTTC. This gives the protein CASSPTGGTETQYF.

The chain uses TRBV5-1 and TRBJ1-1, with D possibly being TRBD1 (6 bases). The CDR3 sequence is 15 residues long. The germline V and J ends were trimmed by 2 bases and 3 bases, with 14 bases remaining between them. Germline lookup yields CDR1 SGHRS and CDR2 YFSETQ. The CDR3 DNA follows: TGCGCCAGCAGCTTCTTACAGGGTTGGGACACTGAAGCTTTCTTT. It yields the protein CASSFLQGWDTEAFF.

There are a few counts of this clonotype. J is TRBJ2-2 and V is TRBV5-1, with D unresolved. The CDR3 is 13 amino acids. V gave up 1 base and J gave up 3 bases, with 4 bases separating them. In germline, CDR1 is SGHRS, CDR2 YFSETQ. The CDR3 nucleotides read TGCGCCAGCAGCTTGCTCCACACCGGGGAGCTGTTTTTT. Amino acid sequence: CASSLLHTGELFF.

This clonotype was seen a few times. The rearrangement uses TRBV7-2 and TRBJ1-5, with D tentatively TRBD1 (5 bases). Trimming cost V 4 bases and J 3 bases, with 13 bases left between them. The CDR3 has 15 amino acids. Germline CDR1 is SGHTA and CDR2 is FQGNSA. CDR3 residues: CASSSAGQNNQPQHF. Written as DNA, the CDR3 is TGTGCCAGCAGCTCGGCGGGGCAAAACAATCAGCCCCAGCATTTT.

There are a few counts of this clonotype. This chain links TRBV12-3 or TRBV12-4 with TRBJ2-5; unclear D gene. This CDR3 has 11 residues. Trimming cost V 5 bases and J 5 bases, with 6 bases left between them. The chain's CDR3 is CASSTKETQYF. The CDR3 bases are TGTGCCAGCAGTACGAAGGAGACCCAGTACTTC.

CDR3 DNA: TGCAGTGCTATGGGGAGTTATAGCAATCAGCCCCAGCATTTT. Its protein is CSAMGSYSNQPQHF. This chain joins TRBV20-1 and TRBJ1-5, with D hard to call. V was cut by 4 bases and J by 0 bases, with 10 bases left in between. The CDR3 contains 14 residues. CDR1 DFQATT and CDR2 SNEGSKA come from the germline V gene (reference sequence).

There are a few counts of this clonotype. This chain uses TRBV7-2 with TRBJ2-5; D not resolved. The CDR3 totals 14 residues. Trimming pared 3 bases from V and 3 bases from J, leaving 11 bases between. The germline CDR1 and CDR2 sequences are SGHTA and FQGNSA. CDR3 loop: CASSFSPRKETQYF. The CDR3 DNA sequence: TGTGCCAGCAGCTTTTCTCCCAGGAAAGAGACCCAGTACTTC.

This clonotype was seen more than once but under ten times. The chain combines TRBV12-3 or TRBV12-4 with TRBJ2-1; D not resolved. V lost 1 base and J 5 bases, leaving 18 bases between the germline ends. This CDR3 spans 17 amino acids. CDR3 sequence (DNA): TGTGCCAGCAGTTTAGAACCCTTCCCGGGCCCAGACAATGAGCAGTTCTTC. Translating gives CASSLEPFPGPDNEQFF.

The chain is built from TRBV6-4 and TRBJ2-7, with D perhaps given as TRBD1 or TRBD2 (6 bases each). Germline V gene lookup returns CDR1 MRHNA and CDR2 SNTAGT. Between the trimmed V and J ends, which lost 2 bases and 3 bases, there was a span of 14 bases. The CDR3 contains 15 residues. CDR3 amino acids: CASSDRGHGIYEQYV. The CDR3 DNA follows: TGTGCCAGCAGTGACCGGGGGCATGGGATCTACGAGCAGTACGTC.